Sequencing of this T cell receptor beta chain was carried out in a study of T cell responses to AZD1222 COVID-19 vaccine. Study-wide results and limits: Clonal diversity was possibly underestimated, and the donors were mostly white British, with more females. Receipt of two AZD1222 doses was followed by a rise in Spike-specific TCR breadth and depth. Dominant at 160-218 and 743-854, vaccine-associated CD4 TCRs also spanned spike. At study baseline, merely a handful of AZD1222 recipients were seropositive.

Data came from immunoSEQ multiplex PCR; TCRdb stores just in-frame clones and leaves some out. Of 90,000 to 110,000 clones detected, about 88% appear once; the ten largest clones hold 35% to 45%. Turning to this clone: The target antigen is unknown.

The CDR3 is 16 residues long. Germline lookup yields CDR1 MNHEY and CDR2 SVGAGI. Germline trimming cut 2 bases from V and 4 bases from J; bases unmatched to any gene: 8. The V gene is TRBV6-5, the J gene TRBJ2-5, with 9 positions matching TRBD1. The material sequenced was peripheral blood, taken 28 days after the second AZD1222 dose. The sequence came from an adult who received the AZD1222 COVID-19 vaccine. CDR3 protein: CASSYAGQGKGETQYF. CDR3 sequence (DNA): TGTGCCAGCAGTTACGCGGGACAGGGCAAGGGAGAGACCCAGTACTTC.